These 15 T cell receptor beta chains originate from one sample sequenced in a study of Tregs in tolerant kidney transplant recipients. Their antigen targets remain unknown. This table comes from immunoSEQ multiplex PCR, and its TCRdb copy is limited to in-frame clones, with some not included. This sample yields approximately 17,000 clones, of which roughly 58% are seen a single time; more than 2.5% belongs to the top ten. Sequencing was carried out using Tregs from blood cultured with allogeneic cells. The receptors here all came from a human donor in good health.

This chain connects TRBV4-1 to TRBJ2-1; the match to TRBD2 covers 14 bases. This CDR3 comprises 19 residues. Germline V gene data show CDR1 as MGHRA and CDR2 as YSYEKL. The trim removed 2 bases at V and 0 bases at J, leaving 6 bases unmatched. This CDR3 reads CASSQQRTSGRSSYNEQFF. CDR3 sequence (DNA): TGCGCCAGCAGCCAACAACGGACTAGCGGGAGGAGCTCCTACAATGAGCAGTTCTTC.

Comments on this clone: This is likely an artifact of a read error, given a far larger clone one base away. Other DNA variants within this sample encode the same CDR3. This rearrangement joins TRBV5-1 to TRBJ2-2, with 7 bases lining up with TRBD1. Germline V lookup: CDR1 SGHRS, CDR2 YFSETQ. V was pared by 1 base and J by 6 bases, with 3 bases of the junction left unmatched. The CDR3 spans 14 residues. The CDR3 reads CASSLTGVAGELFF. CDR3 nucleotides: TGCGCCAGCAGCTTGACAGGGGTGGCCGGGGAGCTGTTTTTT.

The chain links TRBV5-1 to TRBJ2-7; the match to TRBD1 covers 8 bases. Trimming took 0 bases from V and 2 from J; bases not matched to a gene: 4. CDR3 length: 15 residues. Germline values: CDR1 SGHRS, CDR2 YFSETQ. The CDR3 loop reads CASSLEGTGPYEQYF. The CDR3 nucleotides read TGCGCCAGCAGCTTGGAGGGGACAGGCCCCTACGAGCAGTACTTC. Together with reference TRBV5-1 and TRBJ2-7, the CDR3 gives the full variable domain: KAGVTQTPRYLIKTRGQQVTLSCSPISGHRSVSWYQQTPGQGLQFLFEYFSETQRNKGNFPGRFSGRQFSNSRSEMNVSTLELGDSALYLCASSLEGTGPYEQYFGPGTRLTVT.

The rearrangement links TRBV4-2 to TRBJ2-1, with 8 bases fitting TRBD2. Germline assignment: CDR1 LGHNA and CDR2 YNFKEQ. The CDR3 has 18 residues. Germline trimming cut 2 bases from V and 7 bases from J; bases unmatched to any gene: 16. This CDR3 is CASSQSFLRGGPVNEQFF. The CDR3 coding sequence is TGTGCCAGCAGCCAAAGTTTTCTCCGCGGGGGGCCGGTTAATGAGCAGTTCTTC.

A word on this clone: At one of its ends the junction is not consistent with the germline gene, which may arise from a read error. The chain couples TRBV5-3 to TRBJ2-7; 8 bases map to TRBD2. TRBV5-3 is an open reading frame whose function is uncertain. The CDR3 runs 15 residues. The CDR3 DNA is TGTGCCAGCAGCTTAAGCGGGAGTCCTCCCTACGAGCAGTACTTC. As protein: CASSLSGSPPYEQYF.

V is TRBV7-9 and J is TRBJ1-5; D is unclear. V lost 1 base and J lost 6, with 7 bases in between. The CDR3 runs 13 residues. In germline, CDR1 is SEHNR, CDR2 FQNEAQ (reference sequence). CDR3 amino acids: CASSLGRSQPQHF. In nucleotides, the CDR3 is TGTGCCAGCAGCTTAGGTAGATCTCAGCCCCAGCATTTT.

This sequence joins TRBV6-6 and TRBJ1-1; D gene unclear. Trimming removed 0 bases at V and 2 bases at J, with 4 bases between. The CDR3 totals 13 residues. Germline V gene data show CDR1 as MNHNY and CDR2 as SVGAGI (reference sequence). CDR3 nucleotides: TGTGCCAGCAGTTACTCTTTAAACACTGAAGCTTTCTTT. Translating it yields CASSYSLNTEAFF.

The J gene is TRBJ2-5, the V gene TRBV5-1, with 12 bases lining up with TRBD2. This CDR3 is 17 amino acids long. V gave up 1 base and J gave up 4 bases; unmatched junction bases: 8. Germline CDR1 reads SGHRS; CDR2 reads YFSETQ. Here the CDR3 DNA reads TGCGCCAGCAGCTTGAGAGCAAGGACTAGCGGGGCAGAGACCCAGTACTTC. It codes for CASSLRARTSGAETQYF.

The V gene is TRBV6-1, the J gene TRBJ1-2; tentative D call: TRBD1 (6 bases). Germline-derived CDR1 and CDR2 are MNHNS and SASEGT. Deletions cut 11 bases from V and 3 bases from J, with 16 bases between. The CDR3 consists of 13 residues. Written as DNA, the CDR3 is TGTGCCCAGCGGCAGGGGAAGGACTATGGCTACACCTTC. Protein: CAQRQGKDYGYTF.

The chain carries TRBV21-1 and TRBJ2-3; the DNA was not used to check the table's D call, TRBD2. TRBV21-1 represents a pseudogene. This CDR3 is 17 amino acids long. CDR3 in amino acids: CASSKDSRGGGPDTQYF. CDR3 bases: TGTGCCAGCAGCAAAGACTCGCGGGGGGGCGGGCCAGATACGCAGTATTTT.

Remarks on this clone: Other DNA variants within this sample encode the same CDR3. This chain links TRBV5-6 with TRBJ2-3, with TRBD2 as a possible D gene (5 bases). V was pared by 0 bases and J by 2 bases, with 10 bases between. The CDR3 has 15 amino acids. CDR1 and CDR2 (germline): SGHDT, YYEEEE. The CDR3 DNA sequence: TGTGCCAGCAGCTTGGCCTCGGGGTTCACAGATACGCAGTATTTT. It yields the protein CASSLASGFTDTQYF.

The gene calls are TRBV7-9 and TRBJ2-5, with D possibly matching TRBD2 (7 bases). This CDR3 contains 16 residues. V was pared by 5 bases and J by 2 bases, with 18 bases between. CDR1 and CDR2 (germline): SEHNR, FQNEAQ (reference sequence). The CDR3: CASSPQGGQGQETQYF. The CDR3 DNA reads as TGTGCCAGCAGCCCACAGGGAGGGCAAGGGCAAGAGACCCAGTACTTC.

The rearrangement uses TRBV6-1 and TRBJ1-5; a weak D match, TRBD1 (6 bases). CDR1 is MNHNS, CDR2 SASEGT, per germline. The CDR3 length is 13 residues. Trimming pared 6 bases from V and 3 bases from J, leaving 9 bases between. The CDR3 sequence: CASRWTVNQPQHF. The CDR3 bases are TGTGCCAGCAGGTGGACAGTCAATCAGCCCCAGCATTTT.

This clone ranks as medium-sized. The chain uses TRBV9 and TRBJ1-5; no clear D gene. CDR1 and CDR2 from the germline V gene are SGDLS and YYNGEE. CDR3 size: 15 residues. V lost 0 bases to trimming and J lost 0 bases, with 7 bases between them. CDR3 sequence reads: CASSVEPDSNQPQHF. CDR3 nucleotide sequence: TGTGCCAGCAGCGTAGAGCCAGATAGCAATCAGCCCCAGCATTTT.

V gene TRBV9 combines with J gene TRBJ2-3; tentatively, D is TRBD1 (6 bases). Deletions cut 0 bases from V and 6 bases from J, with 17 bases between. Germline V gives CDR1 SGDLS, CDR2 YYNGEE. The CDR3 has 16 residues. The DNA for the CDR3 is TGTGCCAGCAGCGTAGATAGTCGGCCTCAGGGGGATACGCAGTATTTT. This encodes CASSVDSRPQGDTQYF.